The clone carrying this TCR beta chain came up a few times. Its antigen is currently unknown. The CDR3 consists of 14 residues. Germline V gene lookup returns CDR1 SGHTA and CDR2 FQGNSA. The V end was cut by 2 bases, the J end by 1 base, with 8 bases between. 5'RACE, which relied on constant-segment primers, yielded TCR alpha and TCR beta cDNA libraries carrying sample barcodes and UMIs. TCRdb reanalysed the 5' RACE reads using MiXCR and keeps one entry per CDR3 protein. The sample holds some 210,000 distinct CDR3 sequences; about 10% are singletons and the top ten take roughly 3.2%. The data were taken from a study of T-cell memory formation after mild COVID-19. Study-level points and caveats: Mainly in CM and EM were contracting CD4+ clones; CD8+ were in EMRA. Certain responding clones were present in pre-infection memory, suggesting participation of cross-reactive memory.

The chain has TRBV7-2 and TRBJ2-5; D might be TRBD1 (5 bases). The source is a man aged 18 to 30 who had mild COVID-19 (a few samples of this study predate the infection). Cell type and time point are not known. The sample consisted of PBMCs or a T cell subset sorted from them (not recorded which). CDR3 in amino acids: CASSLWGSQETQYF. DNA of the CDR3: TGTGCCAGCAGCTTATGGGGCTCCCAAGAGACCCAGTACTTC. The full variable domain, in which reference TRBV7-2 and TRBJ2-5 provide the parts outside the CDR3, is GAGVSQSPSNKVTEKGKDVELRCDPISGHTALYWYRQSLGQGLEFLIYFQGNSAPDKSGLPSDRFSAERTGGSVSTLTIQRTQQEDSAVYLCASSLWGSQETQYFGPGTRLLVL.